The 19 T cell receptor beta chains listed next were all sequenced from one sample in a study of CD8 T cells in Susac syndrome. Reverse transcription of roughly 0.45 to 1 ug RNA was performed with random hexamers. MiXCR, applied by TCRdb to the immunoSEQ multiplex PCR reads, yields one record per CDR3 protein. This sample has about 400,000 distinct CDR3 sequences; around 85% occur once, and the top ten carry 0.12%. Sequenced material: CD8+ T cells from PBMCs. The receptor set was obtained from a human donor with multiple sclerosis.

In this sample, this clonotype turned up a few times. The rearrangement links TRBV4-2 to TRBJ1-5, with TRBD1 identical over 9 bases. The V gene's germline CDR1 is LGHNA and CDR2 YNFKEQ. The CDR3 runs to 14 residues. V dropped 4 bases and J dropped 5; count of bases not matched to a gene: 3. The CDR3 DNA sequence: TGTGCCAGCAGCCCCAGGACAGGGGATCAGCCCCAGCATTTT. It is translated as CASSPRTGDQPQHF.

The gene calls are TRBV28 and TRBJ2-5; D is unclear. There are 14 residues in the CDR3. The germline V and J ends were trimmed by 5 bases and 2 bases, with 12 bases remaining between them. Germline lookup yields CDR1 MDHEN and CDR2 SYDVKM. CDR3 nucleotide sequence: TGTGCCAGCAGTCAGATGGGGTCTCAAGAGACCCAGTACTTC. Translated, it gives CASSQMGSQETQYF.

V usage is TRBV27 and J usage is TRBJ2-7; D uncertain. This CDR3 region has 14 residues. With 0 bases removed from V and 1 base from J, the gap between germline ends came to 7 bases. The germline CDR1 and CDR2 sequences are MNHEY and SMNVEV (reference sequence). The CDR3 protein is CASSLSTDSYEQYF. In DNA, the CDR3 is TGTGCCAGCAGTTTATCGACCGATTCCTACGAGCAGTACTTC.

The genes are TRBV20-1 and TRBJ2-7; maybe TRBD2 (5 bases). Trimming removed 6 bases at V and 1 base at J, with 13 bases between. Germline-derived CDR1 and CDR2 are DFQATT and SNEGSKA (reference sequence). The CDR3 is 13 residues long. Here the CDR3 DNA reads TGCAGTGCAGTGGGGAGTGGTTCCTACGAGCAGTACTTC. Residues: CSAVGSGSYEQYF.

This clonotype was found a few times. V gene TRBV3-1 combines with J gene TRBJ2-7; a possible D gene is TRBD1 (6 bases). The CDR3 runs 19 residues. Trimming took 0 bases from V and 2 from J, leaving 23 bases between them. In germline, CDR1 is LGHDT, CDR2 YNNKEL (reference sequence). CDR3 sequence reads: CASSQDWTADQSPAYEQYF. The CDR3 DNA is TGTGCCAGCAGCCAAGACTGGACAGCGGATCAATCCCCTGCCTACGAGCAGTACTTC.

This chain joins TRBV30 and TRBJ2-2; D is unresolved. Germline V gene lookup returns CDR1 GTSNPN and CDR2 SVGIG (reference sequence). Trimming cost V 3 bases and J 7 bases, with 3 bases left between them. The CDR3 covers 10 residues. This CDR3 reads CAWSSGELFF. The CDR3 coding sequence is TGTGCCTGGAGCAGCGGGGAGCTGTTTTTT.

The V and J genes are TRBV5-4 and TRBJ2-1, with 15 bases that match TRBD2. V lost 2 bases to trimming and J lost 8 bases; unmatched junction nucleotides: 8. Germline V lookup: CDR1 SGHNT, CDR2 YYREEE (reference sequence). This CDR3 spans 17 amino acids. CDR3 nucleotide sequence: TGTGCCAGCAGCTTTGGACTAGCGGGAGGGCCTTTGGATGAGCAGTTCTTC. Translation: CASSFGLAGGPLDEQFF.

V is TRBV5-5 and J is TRBJ1-6; TRBD1 agrees at 8 bases. The germline V gene has CDR1 SGHKS and CDR2 YYEKEE (reference sequence). The CDR3 extends over 14 amino acids. The V gene end was trimmed by 0 bases and the J gene end by 7 bases; junction bases not matched to a gene: 0. The CDR3 DNA follows: TGTGCCAGCAGCTTGGGACAGGGGAATTCACCCCTCCACTTT. It yields the protein CASSLGQGNSPLHF. Looking up the rest from reference TRBV5-5 and TRBJ1-6 gives the full variable domain: DAGVTQSPTHLIKTRGQQVTLRCSPISGHKSVSWYQQVLGQGPQFIFQYYEKEERGRGNFPDRFSARQFPNYSSELNVNALLLGDSALYLCASSLGQGNSPLHFGNGTRLTVT.

V and J are TRBV5-1 and TRBJ2-7, with D possibly being TRBD2 (5 bases). The ends were cut back, 2 bases at V and 3 bases at J, with 12 bases in the middle. The CDR3 spans 14 residues. CDR1 is SGHRS, CDR2 YFSETQ, per germline. The CDR3 loop reads CASSFQEGDYEQYF. CDR3 coding DNA: TGCGCCAGCAGCTTCCAAGAGGGAGACTACGAGCAGTACTTC.

A single count supports this clonotype. The chain has TRBV6-1 and TRBJ2-3, with 7 bases that match TRBD2. This CDR3 region has 15 residues. Germline CDR1 and CDR2: MNHNS and SASEGT. Losses at the gene ends were 2 bases for V and 2 bases for J; bases not matched to a gene: 4. This chain's CDR3 is CASSEMSGITDTQYF. Written as DNA, the CDR3 is TGTGCCAGCAGTGAAATGAGCGGGATCACAGATACGCAGTATTTT.

This clonotype was observed a handful of times. This chain links TRBV7-6 with TRBJ2-1, with D maybe TRBD2 (6 bases). Per the germline V gene, CDR1 is SGHVS and CDR2 is FNYEAQ. The CDR3 length is 15 residues. V was cut by 1 base and J by 8 bases, with 15 bases left in between. CDR3 loop: CASSLEVASAYEQFF. The CDR3 coding sequence is TGTGCCAGCAGCTTAGAGGTAGCTAGCGCCTATGAGCAGTTCTTC.

V and J are TRBV3-1 and TRBJ2-3, with 8 bases fitting TRBD2. V dropped 6 bases and J dropped 0; count of bases not matched to a gene: 2. Looked up from germline, CDR1 is LGHDT and CDR2 is YNNKEL (reference sequence). CDR3 length: 14 residues. CDR3 nucleotide sequence: TGTGCCAGCAGGCGGGGGGAAAGCACAGATACGCAGTATTTT. Translating gives CASRRGESTDTQYF.

The chain joins TRBV30 to TRBJ1-5, with D unresolved. This CDR3 has 13 residues. The V end lost 1 base, the J end lost 5 bases, and 9 bases lay between the germline ends. Looked up from germline, CDR1 is GTSNPN and CDR2 is SVGIG (reference sequence). The CDR3: CAWSGHWDQPQHF. The CDR3 DNA reads TGTGCCTGGAGTGGACATTGGGATCAGCCCCAGCATTTT.

The CDR3 spells CASSQDRSRGQPQHF. The CDR3 DNA reads as TGCGCCAGCAGCCAAGACCGCAGTAGGGGCCAGCCCCAGCATTTT. The chain has TRBV4-1 and TRBJ1-5; perhaps TRBD1 as D (5 bases). The CDR3 loop spans 15 amino acids. CDR1 is MGHRA and CDR2 is YSYEKL in the germline V gene. V lost 0 bases and J lost 7, with 13 bases in between.

CDR3 loop: CAWSGWGAGTGGYTF. The CDR3 nucleotides are TGTGCCTGGAGTGGGTGGGGGGCCGGCACGGGAGGCTACACCTTC. The chain has TRBV30 and TRBJ1-2; D possibly corresponds to TRBD1 (6 bases). Trimming removed 1 base at V and 8 bases at J, with 20 bases between. CDR1 is GTSNPN, CDR2 SVGIG, per germline (reference sequence). The CDR3 runs to 15 residues.

There are a few counts of this clonotype. This chain links TRBV3-1 with TRBJ2-7; perhaps D is TRBD1 or TRBD2 (6 bases each). V lost 0 bases to trimming and J lost 4 bases, with 19 bases between them. There are 17 residues in the CDR3. Germline CDR1 is LGHDT and CDR2 is YNNKEL (reference sequence). CDR3 nucleotides: TGTGCCAGCAGCCAAGATCTTTGGAGGGGGACTGGTTACGAGCAGTACTTC. Protein: CASSQDLWRGTGYEQYF.

This clonotype has a single count. The V gene is TRBV20-1, the J gene TRBJ2-1, with 14 positions matching TRBD2. Germline values: CDR1 DFQATT, CDR2 SNEGSKA (reference sequence). This CDR3 is built from 15 residues. V lost 3 bases, J lost 7 bases, and 5 bases stayed unmatched. CDR3 protein: CSARGTSGSENEQFF. For the CDR3, the DNA is TGCAGTGCTAGGGGGACTAGCGGGAGTGAGAATGAGCAGTTCTTC.

The V call is TRBV30, the J call TRBJ2-7; D gene unclear. V lost 5 bases and J 3 bases, leaving 14 bases between the germline ends. Germline V lookup: CDR1 GTSNPN, CDR2 SVGIG (reference sequence). CDR3 length equals 13 residues. The CDR3 DNA follows: TGTGCCTGGGGTTATGACGGCTACTACGAGCAGTACTTC. Translating it yields CAWGYDGYYEQYF.

This rearrangement joins TRBV6-1 to TRBJ1-4, with TRBD1 identical over 9 bases. The CDR3 loop spans 16 amino acids. J was trimmed by 4 bases and V by 6 bases; bases with no gene match: 9. The germline CDR1 and CDR2 sequences are MNHNS and SASEGT. CDR3 DNA sequence: TGTGCCAGCAGACGGGGACAGGGCTTCCTTAATGAAAAACTGTTTTTT. As protein: CASRRGQGFLNEKLFF.